This T cell receptor (beta chain) was recorded in a study of Graves' ophthalmopathy and Graves' hyperthyroidism. The sequenced template was RNA, covering the TCR beta CDR3 region. HTBI primers were employed in first-round RT-PCR, then a second-round multiplex PCR followed. MiXCR was run by TCRdb on the multiplex PCR reads, yielding one entry per CDR3 protein. In the table there are approximately 330,000 distinct CDR3 sequences, roughly 15% of which are singletons. All donors with ophthalmopathy were recorded as having moderate-to-severe activity, CAS ≥3, NOSPECS ≥4 and a duration under 3 months. This clonotype was detected many times. Trimming shortened V by 3 bases and J by 6 bases, and 11 bases separated the two germline ends. Per germline, CDR1 GTSNPN and CDR2 SVGIG (reference sequence). The CDR3 has 12 residues.

The TCR comes from an adult man with Graves' ophthalmopathy. What was sequenced was peripheral blood. The chain carries TRBV30 and TRBJ1-1; a possible D gene is TRBD1 (6 bases). The CDR3 DNA follows: TGTGCCTGGAGACCCAGGGGTCCTGAAGCTTTCTTT. It is translated as CAWRPRGPEAFF. Combining the CDR3 with reference TRBV30 and TRBJ1-1 gives the whole variable domain SQTIHQWPATLVQPVGSPLSLECTVEGTSNPNLYWYRQAAGRGLQLLFYSVGIGQISSEVPQNLSASRPQDRQFILSSKKLLLSDSGFYLCAWRPRGPEAFFGQGTRLTVV.